This T cell receptor (beta chain) was recorded in a study of OX40 agonist ivuxolimab in advanced cancers. This clone was observed a few times. This CDR3 is 14 amino acids long. J gave up 4 bases and V 3 bases, and 4 bases lay outside the gene matches. The germline V gene encodes CDR1 MNHEY and CDR2 SMNVEV (reference sequence). The table came from immunoSEQ multiplex PCR; TCRdb's copy has only in-frame clones and leaves some out. There are just over 95,000 clones in the sample; over 75% occur only once, and 3% to 4% lies in the top ten. The sequencing here drew on CD4+ or CD8+ T cells sorted from blood, taken in a trial of the OX40 agonist ivuxolimab. This rearrangement joins TRBV27 to TRBJ1-2; 8 bases fit TRBD1. This sequence was found in an adult with an advanced solid tumor such as melanoma, head and neck, liver or kidney cancer. Written as DNA, the CDR3 is TGTGCCAGCAGTTTCGGACAGGGTAGCTATGGCTACACCTTC. Translated: CASSFGQGSYGYTF.